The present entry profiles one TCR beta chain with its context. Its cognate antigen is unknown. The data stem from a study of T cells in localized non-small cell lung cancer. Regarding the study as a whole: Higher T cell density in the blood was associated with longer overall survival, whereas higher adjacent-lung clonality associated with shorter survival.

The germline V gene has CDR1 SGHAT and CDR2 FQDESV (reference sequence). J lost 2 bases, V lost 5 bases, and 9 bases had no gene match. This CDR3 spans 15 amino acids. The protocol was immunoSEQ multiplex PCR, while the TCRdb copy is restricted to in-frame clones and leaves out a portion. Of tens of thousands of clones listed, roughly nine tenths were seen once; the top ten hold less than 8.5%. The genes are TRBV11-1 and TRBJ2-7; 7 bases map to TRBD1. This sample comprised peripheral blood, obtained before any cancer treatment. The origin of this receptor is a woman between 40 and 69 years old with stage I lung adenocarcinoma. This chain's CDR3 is CASSPGQVRPYEQYF. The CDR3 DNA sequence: TGTGCCAGCAGCCCTGGACAGGTTAGACCCTACGAGCAGTACTTC.